This is a list of T cell receptor beta chains from one sample in a study of radiotherapy plus CTLA-4 blockade in lung cancer. The repertoire was sequenced with immunoSEQ multiplex PCR; TCRdb's copy has only in-frame clones and lacks some. This table holds about 38,000 clones, 65% to 90% found once. The sequencing used peripheral blood, collected from a patient treated with radiotherapy plus ipilimumab. These receptor sequences come from a human donor with non-small cell lung cancer whose response to radiotherapy plus ipilimumab could not be evaluated. The CDR3 runs from the conserved cysteine through the conserved F or W. A D gene is named only where the DNA matches it firmly. Expanded clones get a size class; other rows say once, few or many, or leave the size out.

CDR3nt	CDR3aa	v_gene	abundance	j_gene	d_gene
TGTGCCAGCTCACAAGGACAGGGAAGTGAAAAACTGTTTTTT	CASSQGQGSEKLFF	TRBV18	NA	TRBJ1-4	TRBD1
TGTGCCAGCAGCCGGGACAGGGCCTCTGAAGCTTTCTTT	CASSRDRASEAFF	TRBV7-2	NA	TRBJ1-1	TRBD1
TGTGCCAGCAGCCGTGGGGGACAGAGGATTACAGATACGCAGTATTTT	CASSRGGQRITDTQYF	TRBV5-8	NA	TRBJ2-3	TRBD1
TGCGCCAGCAGCCAAGATCGCACAGGGGAAGTCTGGTATGGCTACACCTTC	CASSQDRTGEVWYGYTF	TRBV4-1	once	TRBJ1-2	TRBD1
TGTGCCAGTAGTATAGCGGGGGGCACCGGGGAGCTGTTTTTT	CASSIAGGTGELFF	TRBV19	NA	TRBJ2-2	TRBD2
TGCGCCAGCAGCTTGTCTGGGCTTCAAGAGACCCAGTACTTC	CASSLSGLQETQYF	TRBV5-1	few	TRBJ2-5	NA
TGTGCCAGCAGCTTTGGGACTTTAAGCGGCTATGGCTACACCTTC	CASSFGTLSGYGYTF	TRBV6-5	NA	TRBJ1-2	NA
TGCAGCGTTGAAGAGTATTGGGGGCTGAACACTGAAGCTTTCTTT	CSVEEYWGLNTEAFF	TRBV29-1	NA	TRBJ1-1	NA
TGTGCCAGCAGCCGAGGCGCGGCTGAAGCTTTCTTT	CASSRGAAEAFF	TRBV6-6	few	TRBJ1-1	NA
TGTGCCAGCAGCTTCCGGGACTCGAGGCTGGAGCAGTACTTC	CASSFRDSRLEQYF	TRBV7-2	NA	TRBJ2-7	NA
TGTGCCAGCTTTCGAGCGGCAACGAACAATGAGCAGTTCTTC	CASFRAATNNEQFF	TRBV28	NA	TRBJ2-1	NA
TGTGCCAGCAGTTCCTACCTCGACTTAGGTCAGCCCCAGCATTTT	CASSSYLDLGQPQHF	TRBV28	NA	TRBJ1-5	NA
TGTGCCAGCAGCCCTCGTGGTAGCGGCGACACAGATACGCAGTATTTT	CASSPRGSGDTDTQYF	TRBV7-8	NA	TRBJ2-3	NA
TGTGCCAGCAGAACTTTCACCGGGGAGCTGTTTTTT	CASRTFTGELFF	TRBV9	NA	TRBJ2-2	NA
TGCGCCAGCAGACAGACTCGGGACAACGAAAAACTGTTTTTT	CASRQTRDNEKLFF	TRBV4-1	few	TRBJ1-4	NA
TGTGCCAGCAACAGGGGGGATACGCAGTATTTT	CASNRGDTQYF	TRBV21-1	NA	TRBJ2-3	NA
TGTGCCAGCAATTCGGCGGGAGGTGGGGTTGCTCAGTTCTTC	CASNSAGGGVAQFF	TRBV6-1	NA	TRBJ2-1	TRBD2
TGTGCCAGCAGGCCAGTTCTCACCTCAAAGACCCAGTACTTC	CASRPVLTSKTQYF	TRBV6-5	few	TRBJ2-5	NA
TGCAGCGTGGGGACAGGGGGCTCGGGGACCCAGTACTTC	CSVGTGGSGTQYF	TRBV29-1	NA	TRBJ2-5	TRBD1
TGTGCCATCAGTGATCTTCTAGGTGTAAGCTCCTACGAGCAGTACTTC	CAISDLLGVSSYEQYF	TRBV10-3	NA	TRBJ2-7	NA
TGTGCCAGCAGTTTTCGGACAGGGGGCGTTTCGGGTCAGCCCCAGCATTTT	CASSFRTGGVSGQPQHF	TRBV28	NA	TRBJ1-5	TRBD1
TGTGCCAGCAGCCCTCAGTTCGGGGGGGAGCTGTTTTTT	CASSPQFGGELFF	TRBV7-2	NA	TRBJ2-2	NA
TGTGCCAGCAGCCTAATCCCTCCCTCTGGACAGCGCACTTCCTACGAGCAGTACTTC	CASSLIPPSGQRTSYEQYF	TRBV4-2	NA	TRBJ2-7	NA
TGCGCCAGCAGCCAGGCGGAGTCCGCTCCCCAACGGACCCAGTACTTC	CASSQAESAPQRTQYF	TRBV4-1	NA	TRBJ2-5	NA
TGTGCCAGCTCACCGGCCGTTCTTGCAGATACGCAGTATTTT	CASSPAVLADTQYF	TRBV18	NA	TRBJ2-3	NA
TGTGCCAGCAGTAGACAGGGGGCGCGGGAGCAGTACTTC	CASSRQGAREQYF	TRBV6-1	NA	TRBJ2-7	TRBD1
TGTGCCAGCAGCTTTTTCGGGAACCCCTACGAGCAGTACTTC	CASSFFGNPYEQYF	TRBV7-2	NA	TRBJ2-7	NA
TGTGCCAGCAGTTTGGAGGGAGGGAAGACCCAGTACTTC	CASSLEGGKTQYF	TRBV27	NA	TRBJ2-5	TRBD2
TGTGCCAGCAGTTCAGGGTCTTTCGGCTACACCTTC	CASSSGSFGYTF	TRBV28	NA	TRBJ1-2	NA
TGTGCCAGCAGCCACCGGGTAGGGCGAGGGACCGGGGAGCTGTTTTTT	CASSHRVGRGTGELFF	TRBV11-2	NA	TRBJ2-2	NA
TGTGCCAGCAGTGAAGTGTCGAGTACCCTAGAGCACACAGATACGCAGTATTTT	CASSEVSSTLEHTDTQYF	TRBV25-1	NA	TRBJ2-3	NA
TGTGCCAGCAGCTTAGATTGGAGTCAGCCCCAGCATTTT	CASSLDWSQPQHF	TRBV11-2	NA	TRBJ1-5	NA
TGTGCCAGCAGTACAGGGTCCTACAATGAGCAGTTCTTC	CASSTGSYNEQFF	TRBV6-4	NA	TRBJ2-1	NA
TGTGCCAGCCATTCCGCGCAGGCTAATGAAAAACTGTTTTTT	CASHSAQANEKLFF	TRBV28	once	TRBJ1-4	NA
TGCGCCAGCAGCCAGGGGCAGGGGGATGGCTACACCTTC	CASSQGQGDGYTF	TRBV4-1	NA	TRBJ1-2	TRBD1
TGTGCCAGCACCCGGGCAGCGGCCCGAAGAAATGAGCAGTTCTTC	CASTRAAARRNEQFF	TRBV2	NA	TRBJ2-1	NA
TGTGCCAGCAGCCGAACAGGGGGTGCGGCTGAAGCTTTCTTT	CASSRTGGAAEAFF	TRBV5-4	NA	TRBJ1-1	TRBD1
TGTGCCAGCAGTGAAGCGACAGGGACAGATACGCAGTATTTT	CASSEATGTDTQYF	TRBV6-1	NA	TRBJ2-3	TRBD1
TGTGCCAGCAGCTTAGCCGGGGAGCGGAAAAAACTGTTTTTT	CASSLAGERKKLFF	TRBV7-9	NA	TRBJ1-4	NA
TGTGCCAGCAGAAAGCGGGGGGACTCCTACGAGCAGTACTTC	CASRKRGDSYEQYF	TRBV6-6	once	TRBJ2-7	TRBD2
TGTGCCAGTAGTGGGGCAGCCCAGGACAATGAGCAGTTCTTC	CASSGAAQDNEQFF	TRBV19	NA	TRBJ2-1	NA
TGCGCCAGCGGACAGGGTATGGAAAAACTGTTTTTT	CASGQGMEKLFF	TRBV10-2	NA	TRBJ1-4	TRBD1
TGTGCTAGCAGCTTAGTCTCGGGGGGGGACAACACTGAAGCTTTCTTT	CASSLVSGGDNTEAFF	TRBV7-7	NA	TRBJ1-1	NA
TGTGCCAGCAGCTTACGTAGCGGATTTTACAATGAGCAGTTCTTC	CASSLRSGFYNEQFF	TRBV7-9	NA	TRBJ2-1	NA
TGTGCCAGCAGTTTCGTTCTATCTAACCGAGGCGGGGAGCTGTTTTTT	CASSFVLSNRGGELFF	TRBV27	NA	TRBJ2-2	NA
TGTGCCAGCACCCCGACAAATACGCAGTATTTT	CASTPTNTQYF	TRBV2	NA	TRBJ2-3	NA
TGTGCTAGCAGCTTAGGGGCCCTAGGGCGGGGAGCAGCGGGAGCGAGGAATGAGCAGTTCTTC	CASSLGALGRGAAGARNEQFF	TRBV7-7	NA	TRBJ2-1	TRBD2
TGTGCCAGCAGCCCAGATAGCGGGCAACACAATGAGCAGTTCTTC	CASSPDSGQHNEQFF	TRBV5-4	NA	TRBJ2-1	TRBD2
TGTGCCAGCAGCGAACTAGCTAATACGCAGTATTTT	CASSELANTQYF	TRBV2	NA	TRBJ2-3	NA
TGTGCCAGCAGTCGGACAGTCCCAATCTACGAGCAGTACTTC	CASSRTVPIYEQYF	TRBV28	NA	TRBJ2-7	NA
TGTGCCAGCTCACGACAGGGGGCTCGGGAGACCCAGTACTTC	CASSRQGARETQYF	TRBV18	NA	TRBJ2-5	TRBD1
TGTGCCAGCGAGCGGAGAGACACCGGGGAGCTGTTTTTT	CASERRDTGELFF	TRBV11-3	NA	TRBJ2-2	NA
TGCGCCAGCAGCCAAGCTGTCGGGGGCCAAGAGACCCAGTACTTC	CASSQAVGGQETQYF	TRBV4-3	NA	TRBJ2-5	NA
TGCGCCAGCAGCCAAGATTCCGGACTAGCGGGAGCAGGACACGAGCAGTACTTC	CASSQDSGLAGAGHEQYF	TRBV4-1	NA	TRBJ2-7	TRBD2